This T cell receptor beta chain is drawn from a study of molecular identifiers for immune sequencing clone quantification. Study-wide context: Replicates partitioned RNA from around 18,000 or 91,000 naive CD8 cells into five parts, sequencing four.

This clonotype has a handful of counts. Its antigen is not identified. Overall study results and limits: Clones above 20 RNA copies contained over 98% of effector molecules but under 1% of naive ones.

Researchers sorted naive CD8 T cells as cells that were CD8+CD4-CCR7+CD45RA+. Via MiXCR, TCRdb re-called the PCR reads, giving one row per CDR3 protein. The data show approximately 100,000 distinct CDR3 sequences, roughly 34% seen once. CDR1 is MDHEN, CDR2 SYDVKM, per germline. The CDR3 totals 13 residues. The V end was cut by 6 bases, the J end by 1 base, with 8 bases between. Sequencing input: naive CD8+ T cells from blood, with Jurkat cell RNA spiked in. Documented subset: FACS-sorted CD8+CD4-CCR7+CD45RA+ naive T cells. The chain combines TRBV28 with TRBJ2-3; the D is unclear. This TCR derives from a human donor in good health. Some libraries in this study had Jurkat cell RNA spiked in. The DNA of the CDR3 is TGTGCCAGCAGGGTTGAGGGCACAGATACGCAGTATTTT. Translated: CASRVEGTDTQYF.